The next 8 T cell receptor beta chains were all read from a single sample in a study of human versus mouse CDR3 diversity and MHC coevolution. Libraries were prepared by immunoSEQ multiplex PCR; TCRdb keeps only in-frame clonotypes and omits some of them. Found here are about 83,000 clones, approximately 90% of them singletons; the top ten hold about 0.14%. Material: naive CD4+ T cells from blood. This sample's subset: CD45RO-negative CD62L-positive naive CD4 T cells. Receptors originate from a person aged 30-69 years in good health.

In this sample, this clone turned up a few times. The chain is built from TRBV10-2 and TRBJ1-5; tentatively, D is TRBD1 (6 bases). V shed 2 bases and J shed 6 bases, with 11 bases lying between them. Germline values: CDR1 WSHSY, CDR2 SAAADI. The length of the CDR3 is 14 residues. The CDR3 protein is CASSEQGMGQPQHF. CDR3 DNA sequence: TGCGCCAGCAGTGAGCAGGGGATGGGTCAGCCCCAGCATTTT.

This rearrangement joins TRBV27 to TRBJ1-3; D may be TRBD1 (6 bases). The V gene lost 5 bases and the J gene lost 0 bases, with 20 bases spanning the gap. The CDR3 is 18 amino acids. The germline gives CDR1 MNHEY, CDR2 SMNVEV (reference sequence). CDR3 residues: CASSLVGPGQISGNTIYF. In DNA form, the CDR3 reads TGTGCCAGCAGTCTAGTCGGCCCTGGACAGATCTCTGGAAACACCATATATTTT.

The rearrangement uses TRBV5-5 and TRBJ2-3, with 9 bases fitting TRBD2. Germline V gene sequence: CDR1 SGHKS, CDR2 YYEKEE (reference sequence). V lost 0 bases and J lost 1; bases outside the gene matches: 3. The CDR3 length is 16 residues. The CDR3 coding sequence is TGTGCCAGCAGCTTGGTTAGCGGGGGTGGCACAGATACGCAGTATTTT. This sequence encodes CASSLVSGGGTDTQYF.

The rearrangement uses TRBV5-6 and TRBJ2-3; D is unresolved. V was pared by 4 bases and J by 2 bases, with 20 bases between. The CDR3 sequence is 17 residues long. Germline CDR1 reads SGHDT; CDR2 reads YYEEEE. In nucleotides, the CDR3 is TGTGCCAGCAGCGGATCTACCTACAGCCAGTACACAGATACGCAGTATTTT. Translation gives CASSGSTYSQYTDTQYF. Together with reference TRBV5-6 and TRBJ2-3, the CDR3 gives the full variable domain: DAGVTQSPTHLIKTRGQQVTLRCSPKSGHDTVSWYQQALGQGPQFIFQYYEEEERQRGNFPDRFSGHQFPNYSSELNVNALLLGDSALYLCASSGSTYSQYTDTQYFGPGTRLTVL.

The chain couples TRBV7-8 to TRBJ2-3, with TRBD2 matching 10 bases. V was pared by 3 bases and J by 2 bases, with 8 bases of the junction left unmatched. The CDR3 is 17 amino acids. Germline V gene lookup returns CDR1 SGHVS and CDR2 FQNEAQ. The CDR3, as DNA: TGTGCCAGCAGCTTTTATGGACTAGCGGCCCTCACAGATACGCAGTATTTT. This gives the protein CASSFYGLAALTDTQYF.

The J gene is TRBJ1-5, the V gene TRBV12-1; TRBD1 reflects the table's D call only, with no check against the DNA. TRBV12-1 is recorded as a pseudogene. The CDR3 extends over 13 amino acids. The CDR3 loop is CASNSRGHQPQHF. The CDR3 DNA reads TGTGCCAGCAACTCCAGGGGGCACCAGCCCCAGCATTTT.

This clone was picked up one time. The chain employs TRBV15 and TRBJ1-3; D unresolved. V gave up 5 bases and J gave up 2 bases, with 16 bases separating them. Germline loops: CDR1 LNHNV, CDR2 YYDKDF (reference sequence). This CDR3 is 16 amino acids long. CDR3 nucleotide sequence: TGTGCCACCAGCCCTTTCATCGCTCTAACTGGAAACACCATATATTTT. Its protein is CATSPFIALTGNTIYF.

The chain carries TRBV28 and TRBJ2-1; 7 positions agree with TRBD2. V lost 5 bases and J lost 1; bases outside the gene matches: 14. The CDR3 extends over 18 amino acids. The germline V gene encodes CDR1 MDHEN and CDR2 SYDVKM. The CDR3 here is CASSEARGRGLSYNEQFF. The CDR3 region has the DNA TGTGCCAGCAGTGAGGCTAGAGGGCGGGGGTTATCCTACAATGAGCAGTTCTTC. The full variable domain, its missing parts supplied by reference TRBV28 and TRBJ2-1, is DVKVTQSSRYLVKRTGEKVFLECVQDMDHENMFWYRQDPGLGLRLIYFSYDVKMKEKGDIPEGYSVSREKKERFSLILESASTNQTSMYLCASSEARGRGLSYNEQFFGPGTRLTVL.